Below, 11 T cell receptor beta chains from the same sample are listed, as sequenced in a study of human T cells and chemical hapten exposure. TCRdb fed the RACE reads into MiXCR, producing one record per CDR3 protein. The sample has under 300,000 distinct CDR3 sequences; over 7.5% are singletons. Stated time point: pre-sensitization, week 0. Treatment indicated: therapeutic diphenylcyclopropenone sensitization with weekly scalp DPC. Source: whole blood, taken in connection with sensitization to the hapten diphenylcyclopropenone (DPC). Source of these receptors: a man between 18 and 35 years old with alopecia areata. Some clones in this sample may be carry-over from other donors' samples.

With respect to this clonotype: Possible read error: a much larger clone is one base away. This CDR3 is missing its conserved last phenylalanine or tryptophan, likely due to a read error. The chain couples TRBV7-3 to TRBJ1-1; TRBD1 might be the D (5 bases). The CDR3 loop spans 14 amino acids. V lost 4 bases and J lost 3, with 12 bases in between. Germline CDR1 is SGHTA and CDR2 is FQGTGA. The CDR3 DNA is TGTGCCAGCAGCTCCCTCCCGGGGGACACTGAAGCTTTCTCT. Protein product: CASSSLPGDTEAFS.

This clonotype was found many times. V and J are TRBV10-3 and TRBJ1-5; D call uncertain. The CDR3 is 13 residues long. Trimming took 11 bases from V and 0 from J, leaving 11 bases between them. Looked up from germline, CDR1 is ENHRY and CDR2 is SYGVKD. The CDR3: CAARTDSNQPQHF. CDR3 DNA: TGTGCCGCCCGGACCGATAGCAATCAGCCCCAGCATTTT.

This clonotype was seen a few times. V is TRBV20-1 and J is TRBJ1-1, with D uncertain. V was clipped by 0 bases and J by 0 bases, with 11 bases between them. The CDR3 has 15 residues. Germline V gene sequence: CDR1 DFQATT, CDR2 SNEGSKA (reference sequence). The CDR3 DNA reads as TGCAGTGCTAGAGAACACGGAGCCATGAACACTGAAGCTTTCTTT. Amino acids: CSAREHGAMNTEAFF.

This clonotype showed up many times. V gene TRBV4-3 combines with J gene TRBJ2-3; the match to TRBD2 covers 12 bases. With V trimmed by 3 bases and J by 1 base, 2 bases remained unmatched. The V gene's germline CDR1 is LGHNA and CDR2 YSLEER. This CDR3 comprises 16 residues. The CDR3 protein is CASSQRTSGGTDTQYF. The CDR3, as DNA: TGCGCCAGCAGCCAGAGGACTAGCGGGGGCACAGATACGCAGTATTTT.

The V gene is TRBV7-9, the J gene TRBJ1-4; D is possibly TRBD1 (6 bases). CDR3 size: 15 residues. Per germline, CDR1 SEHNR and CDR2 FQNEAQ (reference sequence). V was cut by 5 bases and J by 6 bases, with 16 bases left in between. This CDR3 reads CASSQSGPGDEKLFF. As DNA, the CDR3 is TGTGCCAGCAGCCAATCGGGACCAGGGGATGAAAAACTGTTTTTT.

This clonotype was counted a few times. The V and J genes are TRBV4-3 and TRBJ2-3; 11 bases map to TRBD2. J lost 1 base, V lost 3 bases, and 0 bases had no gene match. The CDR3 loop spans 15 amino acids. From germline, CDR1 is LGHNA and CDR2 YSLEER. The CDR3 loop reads CASSQTSGGTDTQYF. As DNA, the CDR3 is TGCGCCAGCAGCCAGACTAGCGGGGGCACAGATACGCAGTATTTT.

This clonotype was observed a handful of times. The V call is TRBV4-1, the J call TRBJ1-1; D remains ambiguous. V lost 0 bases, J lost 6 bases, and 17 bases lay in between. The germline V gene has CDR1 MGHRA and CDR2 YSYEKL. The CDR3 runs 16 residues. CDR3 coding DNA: TGCGCCAGCAGCCAAGATCCCCCCGACTTTTCTCCTGAAGCTTTCTTT. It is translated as CASSQDPPDFSPEAFF.

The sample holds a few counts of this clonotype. The CDR3 region is CASSPYTVSQGSYGYTF. DNA for the CDR3: TGTGCCAGCTCACCATATACGGTGTCCCAAGGAAGCTATGGCTACACCTTC. The rearrangement joins TRBV18 to TRBJ1-2; the D is unclear. Trimming pared 2 bases from V and 4 bases from J, leaving 20 bases between. The CDR3 runs to 17 residues. Looked up from germline, CDR1 is KGHSH and CDR2 is LQKENI.

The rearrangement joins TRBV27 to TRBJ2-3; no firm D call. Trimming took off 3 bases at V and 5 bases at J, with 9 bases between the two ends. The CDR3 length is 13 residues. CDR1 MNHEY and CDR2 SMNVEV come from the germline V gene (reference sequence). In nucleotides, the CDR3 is TGTGCCAGCAGTTTTCTGAGCGAAGATACGCAGTATTTT. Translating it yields CASSFLSEDTQYF.

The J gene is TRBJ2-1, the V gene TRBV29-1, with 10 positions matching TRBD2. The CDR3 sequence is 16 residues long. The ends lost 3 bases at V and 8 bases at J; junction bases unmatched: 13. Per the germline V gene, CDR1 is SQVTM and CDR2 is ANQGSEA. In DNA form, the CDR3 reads TGCAGCGTTGACCTAGGTCTAGCGGGGGATATGGATGAGCAGTTCTTC. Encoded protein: CSVDLGLAGDMDEQFF.

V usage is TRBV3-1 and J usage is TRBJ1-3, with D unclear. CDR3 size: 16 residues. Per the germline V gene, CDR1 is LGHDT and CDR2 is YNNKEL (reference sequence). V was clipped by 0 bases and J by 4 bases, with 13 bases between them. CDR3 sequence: CASSQDLGGSGNTIYF. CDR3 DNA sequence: TGTGCCAGCAGCCAAGATCTAGGAGGGTCCGGAAACACCATATATTTT.